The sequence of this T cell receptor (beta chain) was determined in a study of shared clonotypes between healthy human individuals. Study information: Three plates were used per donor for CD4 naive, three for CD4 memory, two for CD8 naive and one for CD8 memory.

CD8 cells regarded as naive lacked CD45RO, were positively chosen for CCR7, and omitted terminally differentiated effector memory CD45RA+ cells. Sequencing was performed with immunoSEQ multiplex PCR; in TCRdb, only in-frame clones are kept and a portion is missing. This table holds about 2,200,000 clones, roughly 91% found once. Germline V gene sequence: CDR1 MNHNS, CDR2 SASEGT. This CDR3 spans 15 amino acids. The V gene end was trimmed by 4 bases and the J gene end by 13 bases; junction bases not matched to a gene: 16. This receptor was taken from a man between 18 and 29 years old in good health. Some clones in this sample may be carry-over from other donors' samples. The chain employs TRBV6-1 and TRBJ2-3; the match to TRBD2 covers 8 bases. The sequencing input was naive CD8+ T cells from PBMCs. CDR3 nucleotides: TGTGCCAGCAGTGGTCGGACTAGCTTGGCCCGGGAGGAGTATTTT. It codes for CASSGRTSLAREEYF.